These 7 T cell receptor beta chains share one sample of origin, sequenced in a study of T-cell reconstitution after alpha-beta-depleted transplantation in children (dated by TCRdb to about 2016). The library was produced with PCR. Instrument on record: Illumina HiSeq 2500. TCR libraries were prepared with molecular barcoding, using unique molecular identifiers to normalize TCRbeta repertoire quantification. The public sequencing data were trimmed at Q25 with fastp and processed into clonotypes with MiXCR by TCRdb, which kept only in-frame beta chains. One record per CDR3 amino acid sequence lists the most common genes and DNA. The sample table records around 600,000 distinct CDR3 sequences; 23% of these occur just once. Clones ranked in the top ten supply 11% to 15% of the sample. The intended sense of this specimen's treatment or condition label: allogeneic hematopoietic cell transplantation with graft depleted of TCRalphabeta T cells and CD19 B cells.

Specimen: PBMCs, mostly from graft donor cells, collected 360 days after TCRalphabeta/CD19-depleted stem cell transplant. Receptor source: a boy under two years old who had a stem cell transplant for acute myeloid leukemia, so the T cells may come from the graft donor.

Written as DNA, the CDR3 is TGCAGTGCCCCGGTCCCGGGCAAAAACATTCAGTACTTC. Its protein product is CSAPVPGKNIQYF. The chain joins TRBV20-1 to TRBJ2-4, with no clear D. This CDR3 has 13 amino acids. V gave up 6 bases and J gave up 3 bases, with 12 bases separating them. Germline loops: CDR1 DFQATT, CDR2 SNEGSKA (reference sequence).

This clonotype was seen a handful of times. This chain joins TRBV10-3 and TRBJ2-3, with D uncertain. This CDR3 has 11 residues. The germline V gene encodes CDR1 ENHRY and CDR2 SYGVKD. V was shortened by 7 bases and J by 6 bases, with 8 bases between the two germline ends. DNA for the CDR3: TGTGCCATCAAGTTTCGGGATACGCAGTATTTT. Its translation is CAIKFRDTQYF.

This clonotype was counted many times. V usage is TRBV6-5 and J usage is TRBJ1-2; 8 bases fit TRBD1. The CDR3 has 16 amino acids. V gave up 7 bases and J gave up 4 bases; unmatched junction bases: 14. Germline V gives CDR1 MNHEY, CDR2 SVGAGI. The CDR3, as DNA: TGTGCCAGCACCTCAGCAGGGGGCAGCTTCACCTATGGCTACACCTTC. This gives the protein CASTSAGGSFTYGYTF.

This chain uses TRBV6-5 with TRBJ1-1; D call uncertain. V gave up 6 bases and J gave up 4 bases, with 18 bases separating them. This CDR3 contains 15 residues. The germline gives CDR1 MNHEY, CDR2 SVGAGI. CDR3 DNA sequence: TGTGCCAGCAGCCCGTCCGTGGGAGGCGGCACTGAAGCTTTCTTT. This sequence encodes CASSPSVGGGTEAFF.

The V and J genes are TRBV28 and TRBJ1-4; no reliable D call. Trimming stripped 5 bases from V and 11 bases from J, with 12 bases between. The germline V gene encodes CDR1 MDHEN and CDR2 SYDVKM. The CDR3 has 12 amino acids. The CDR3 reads CASSPRGSKLFF. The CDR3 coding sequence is TGTGCCAGCAGTCCTCGAGGTAGCAAACTGTTTTTT. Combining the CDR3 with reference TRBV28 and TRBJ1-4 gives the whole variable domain DVKVTQSSRYLVKRTGEKVFLECVQDMDHENMFWYRQDPGLGLRLIYFSYDVKMKEKGDIPEGYSVSREKKERFSLILESASTNQTSMYLCASSPRGSKLFFGSGTQLSVL.

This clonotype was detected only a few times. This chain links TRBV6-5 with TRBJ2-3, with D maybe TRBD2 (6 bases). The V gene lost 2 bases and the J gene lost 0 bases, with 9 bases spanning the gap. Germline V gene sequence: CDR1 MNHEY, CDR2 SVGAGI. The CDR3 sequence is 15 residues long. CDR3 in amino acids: CASSYGGTSTDTQYF. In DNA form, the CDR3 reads TGTGCCAGCAGTTACGGAGGGACTAGCACAGATACGCAGTATTTT.

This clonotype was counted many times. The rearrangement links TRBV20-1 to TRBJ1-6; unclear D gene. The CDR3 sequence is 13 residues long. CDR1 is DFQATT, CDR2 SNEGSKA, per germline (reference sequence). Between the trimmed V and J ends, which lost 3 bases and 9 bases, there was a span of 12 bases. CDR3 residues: CSASGMMGSPLHF. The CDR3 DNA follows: TGCAGTGCTAGTGGCATGATGGGTTCACCCCTCCACTTT.